What follows are 14 T cell receptor beta chains derived from one specimen sequenced in a study of beta chain features in type 1 diabetes. cDNA synthesis used the whole RNA isolate, giving expressed TCRB sequences. Libraries were prepared by immunoSEQ multiplex PCR; TCRdb keeps only in-frame clonotypes and omits some of them. The data contain about 240,000 clones, 25% to 35% of them singletons. The sample consisted of central memory CD4+ T cells from blood. The receptors shown here come from a man aged 30 to 39 in good health.

This clone was observed once. The same CDR3 can be traced to other DNA sequences in this sample. The genes are TRBV2 and TRBJ2-1; maybe TRBD2 (5 bases). The germline V gene encodes CDR1 SNHLY and CDR2 FYNNEI. The CDR3 covers 13 residues. Trimming left V 0 bases short and J 9 bases short, with 9 bases between. CDR3 amino acids: CASSEALGGEQFF. The CDR3 DNA reads as TGTGCCAGCAGTGAAGCGCTCGGAGGTGAGCAGTTCTTC. The full variable domain, rest sourced from reference TRBV2 and TRBJ2-1, is EPEVTQTPSHQVTQMGQEVILRCVPISNHLYFYWYRQILGQKVEFLVSFYNNEISEKSEIFDDQFSVERPDGSNFTLKIRSTKLEDSAMYFCASSEALGGEQFFGPGTRLTVL.

V is TRBV13 and J is TRBJ2-5; 7 bases are shared with TRBD2. CDR3 length: 14 residues. Germline CDR1 reads PRHDT; CDR2 reads FYEKMQ (reference sequence). Trimming at V came to 5 bases and at J to 4 bases, leaving 7 bases not matched to a gene. CDR3 nucleotides: TGTGCCAGCAGCCGCCTTACGGGAGGAGAGACCCAGTACTTC. Protein: CASSRLTGGETQYF.

This clone was seen a few times. The rearrangement uses TRBV7-6 and TRBJ2-1; no clear D gene. The CDR3 totals 11 residues. Germline V gene lookup returns CDR1 SGHVS and CDR2 FNYEAQ. Trimming left V 4 bases short and J 5 bases short, with 3 bases between. The CDR3 protein is CASSSDNEQFF. The CDR3 DNA follows: TGTGCCAGCAGCTCGGACAATGAGCAGTTCTTC.

The sample holds one count of this clone. The chain is built from TRBV10-3 and TRBJ2-1, with a tentative D call TRBD1 (6 bases). There are 14 residues in the CDR3. Germline lookup yields CDR1 ENHRY and CDR2 SYGVKD. Trimming took off 4 bases at V and 6 bases at J, with 13 bases between the two ends. In nucleotides, the CDR3 is TGTGCCATCAGTGCCGCACAGGGCATCAATGAGCAGTTCTTC. Translated, it gives CAISAAQGINEQFF.

This sequence joins TRBV28 and TRBJ2-1; unclear D gene. The CDR3 is 15 residues long. Trimming pared 4 bases from V and 5 bases from J, leaving 15 bases between. Germline V lookup: CDR1 MDHEN, CDR2 SYDVKM. The CDR3 coding sequence is TGTGCCAGCAGTTCCCTTCAGGCCCGAGACAATGAGCAGTTCTTC. It codes for CASSSLQARDNEQFF. Full variable domain (remainder filled in from reference TRBV28 and TRBJ2-1): DVKVTQSSRYLVKRTGEKVFLECVQDMDHENMFWYRQDPGLGLRLIYFSYDVKMKEKGDIPEGYSVSREKKERFSLILESASTNQTSMYLCASSSLQARDNEQFFGPGTRLTVL.

This clone has a handful of counts. The V gene is TRBV30, the J gene TRBJ2-3; D call uncertain. The CDR3 sequence is 14 residues long. V was pared by 1 base and J by 3 bases, with 11 bases between. Germline V gene sequence: CDR1 GTSNPN, CDR2 SVGIG (reference sequence). In DNA form, the CDR3 reads TGTGCCTGGAGTGCCGGGCCGGCGACAGATACGCAGTATTTT. This sequence encodes CAWSAGPATDTQYF.

V is TRBV2 and J is TRBJ2-5; no reliable D call. Germline V CDR1 and CDR2: SNHLY, FYNNEI. The CDR3 extends over 11 amino acids. Trimming took 6 bases from V and 4 from J, leaving 6 bases between them. As DNA, the CDR3 is TGTGCCAGCAGGGTCGCAGAGACCCAGTACTTC. Translation: CASRVAETQYF.

The rearrangement links TRBV29-1 to TRBJ1-1; a possible D gene is TRBD1 (5 bases). Germline values: CDR1 SQVTM, CDR2 ANQGSEA. The CDR3 runs to 14 residues. Trimming stripped 0 bases from V and 5 bases from J, with 13 bases between. Here the CDR3 DNA reads TGCAGCGTTGAAGAGCAGGGAGGTGGGACTGAAGCTTTCTTT. Encoded protein: CSVEEQGGGTEAFF.

Concerning this clone itself: With a much larger clone just one base away, this may be a read error. The chain has TRBV30 and TRBJ1-2, with D perhaps matching TRBD1 (6 bases). CDR3 length equals 12 residues. Germline CDR1 and CDR2: GTSNPN and SVGIG (reference sequence). V was cut by 3 bases and J by 2 bases, with 7 bases left in between. CDR3 coding DNA: TGTGCCTGGAGGAGGGGGAACTATGGCTACACCTTC. Translation gives CAWRRGNYGYTF.

J is TRBJ2-7 and V is TRBV7-9, with TRBD2 matching 10 bases. The germline V gene encodes CDR1 SEHNR and CDR2 FQNEAQ (reference sequence). The CDR3 is made up of 16 amino acids. V shed 3 bases, J shed 6 bases, and the junction held 11 bases outside the gene matches. The CDR3 sequence: CASSLPVGTSAGEQYF. The CDR3 DNA reads TGTGCCAGCAGCTTGCCCGTAGGGACTAGCGCTGGCGAGCAGTACTTC.

The chain carries TRBV7-2 and TRBJ2-1; D might be TRBD2 (5 bases). Germline V gene lookup returns CDR1 SGHTA and CDR2 FQGNSA. The CDR3 contains 11 residues. Trimming left V 11 bases short and J 3 bases short, with 8 bases between. The CDR3 nucleotides read TGTGCCGACGGGGTCTACAATGAGCAGTTCTTC. Translation: CADGVYNEQFF.

V is TRBV25-1 and J is TRBJ2-7, with 7 bases lining up with TRBD2. This CDR3 region has 15 residues. CDR1 is MGHDK and CDR2 is SYGVNS in the germline V gene. Unmatched junction bases numbered 7, after V lost 4 bases and J lost 1 base. As DNA, the CDR3 is TGTGCCAGCAGTGGCGGGAGTAAAGGGTCCTACGAGCAGTACTTC. Its protein is CASSGGSKGSYEQYF.

This clone was seen a handful of times. The J gene is TRBJ2-1, the V gene TRBV5-1; 9 nucleotides align to TRBD1. V was pared by 4 bases and J by 0 bases, with 5 bases of the junction left unmatched. The CDR3 length is 16 residues. The germline V gene has CDR1 SGHRS and CDR2 YFSETQ. The CDR3 here is CASSVQGAGSYNEQFF. DNA for the CDR3: TGCGCCAGCAGCGTACAGGGGGCAGGCTCCTACAATGAGCAGTTCTTC.

V gene TRBV28 combines with J gene TRBJ2-7; unclear D gene. From germline, CDR1 is MDHEN and CDR2 SYDVKM. This CDR3 has 12 amino acids. The V gene lost 6 bases and the J gene lost 3 bases, with 9 bases spanning the gap. The CDR3 reads CASRTWRYEQYF. CDR3 in DNA: TGTGCCAGCAGGACGTGGCGCTACGAGCAGTACTTC.